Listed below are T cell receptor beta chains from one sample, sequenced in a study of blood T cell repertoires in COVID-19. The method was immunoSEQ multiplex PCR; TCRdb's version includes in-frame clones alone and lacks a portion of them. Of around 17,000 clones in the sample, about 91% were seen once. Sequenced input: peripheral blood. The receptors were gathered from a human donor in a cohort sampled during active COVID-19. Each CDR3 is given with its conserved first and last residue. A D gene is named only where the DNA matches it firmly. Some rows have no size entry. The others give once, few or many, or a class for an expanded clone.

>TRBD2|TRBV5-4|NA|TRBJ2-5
CASRAGAGSQETQYF
TGTGCCAGCCGCGCCGGAGCGGGGAGCCAAGAGACCCAGTACTTC
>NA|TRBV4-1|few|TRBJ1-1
CASSQVGRTTEAFF
TGCGCCAGCAGCCAAGTAGGGAGGACGACTGAAGCTTTCTTT
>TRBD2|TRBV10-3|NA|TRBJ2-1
CAISESGGYNEQFF
TGTGCCATCAGTGAAAGCGGGGGGTACAATGAGCAGTTCTTC
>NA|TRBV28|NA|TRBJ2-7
CASPPGVWGHGDEQYF
TGTGCCAGCCCCCCGGGAGTTTGGGGCCATGGGGACGAGCAGTACTTC
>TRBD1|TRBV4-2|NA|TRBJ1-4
CASSQEGQGAEKLFF
TGTGCCAGCAGCCAAGAGGGACAGGGGGCTGAAAAACTGTTTTTT
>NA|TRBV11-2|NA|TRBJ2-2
CATSFGRVTGELFF
TGTGCCACCTCTTTTGGCAGGGTCACCGGGGAGCTGTTTTTT
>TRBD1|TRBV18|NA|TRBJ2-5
CASSPFPGGQETQYF
TGTGCCAGCTCACCATTTCCAGGGGGACAAGAGACCCAGTACTTC
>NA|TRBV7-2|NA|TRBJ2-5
CASSPQIGGGKETQYF
TGTGCCAGCAGCCCCCAAATCGGCGGGGGCAAAGAGACCCAGTACTTC
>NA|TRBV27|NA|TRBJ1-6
CASSSPVRSPLHF
TGTGCCAGCAGTTCCCCGGTTCGATCACCCCTCCACTTT
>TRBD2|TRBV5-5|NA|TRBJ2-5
CASSSSGGIRETQYF
TGTGCCAGCAGCTCTAGCGGGGGCATTCGAGAGACCCAGTACTTC
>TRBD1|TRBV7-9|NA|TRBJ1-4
CASSRDRGGEKLFF
TGTGCCAGCTCCCGGGACAGGGGGGGAGAAAAACTGTTTTTT
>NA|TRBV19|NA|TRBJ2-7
CASMAAGSYEQYF
TGTGCCAGTATGGCAGCTGGGAGCTACGAGCAGTACTTC
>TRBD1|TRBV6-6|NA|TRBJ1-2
CASSDRGRLNGYTF
TGTGCCAGCAGTGACAGGGGGCGGCTGAATGGCTACACCTTC
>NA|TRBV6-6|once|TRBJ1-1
CASRLYRDTEAFF
TGTGCCAGCAGACTCTACCGGGACACTGAAGCTTTCTTT
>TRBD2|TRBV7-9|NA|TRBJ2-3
CASSSGLAGSTDTQYF
TGTGCCAGCAGCTCGGGACTAGCGGGGAGCACAGATACGCAGTATTTT
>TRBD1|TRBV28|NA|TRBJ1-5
CASSLLTGDQPQHF
TGTGCCAGCAGTTTATTGACAGGGGATCAGCCCCAGCATTTT
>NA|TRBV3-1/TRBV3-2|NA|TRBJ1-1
CASSQGTVMNTEAFF
TGTGCCAGCAGCCAAGGGACAGTTATGAACACTGAAGCTTTCTTT
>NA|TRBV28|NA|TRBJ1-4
CASSLRTTNEKLFF
TGTGCCAGCAGTTTACGTACTACTAATGAAAAACTGTTTTTT
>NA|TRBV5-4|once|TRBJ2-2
CASSADWTGELFF
TGTGCCAGCAGCGCCGACTGGACCGGGGAGCTGTTTTTT
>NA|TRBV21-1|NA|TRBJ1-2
CASSSEGRINYGYTF
TGTGCCAGCAGCTCGGAGGGGCGTATTAACTATGGCTACACCTTC
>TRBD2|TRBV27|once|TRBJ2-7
CASSLAGGVYEQYF
TGTGCCAGCAGTTTAGCGGGGGGCGTCTACGAGCAGTACTTC
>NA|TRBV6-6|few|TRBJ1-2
CASSYSGRGGNYGYTF
TGTGCCAGCAGTTACTCCGGCAGGGGCGGAAACTATGGCTACACCTTC